The sequence of this TCR beta chain was determined in a study of CXCR3-negative and CXCR3-positive naive CD8 T cells. Overall study results and limits: Whereas memory cells differed, naive CXCR3-negative and CXCR3-positive cells shared similar TRBV-TRBJ usage. Cryopreservation partially decreased CXCR3 expression, and most assays used fresh PBMCs. TRB CDR3 properties served as the basis for inferring TCR strength, and surface CD5 was comparable between naive subsets.

There are 16 residues in the CDR3. The V gene's germline CDR1 is LNHDA and CDR2 SQIVND (reference sequence). Comment on this clonotype: Its target is unknown.

TRB cDNA was prepared as libraries by UMI-labeled 5' RACE. TCRdb reprocessed the 5' RACE reads and reports one entry per CDR3 protein, with no DNA. The sample table includes approximately 52,000 distinct CDR3 sequences. Subsets of CD8+ T cells were each sorted in triplicate at about 300,000 cells apiece. The specimen sequenced was memory CD8+ T cells from blood. The chain carries TRBV19 and TRBJ2-3; TCRdb picks TRBD1, but there is no DNA to check that call. The source is a human donor in good health. Some clones in this sample may be carry-over from other donors' samples. The CDR3 spells CASSIIPGQGEDTQYF.